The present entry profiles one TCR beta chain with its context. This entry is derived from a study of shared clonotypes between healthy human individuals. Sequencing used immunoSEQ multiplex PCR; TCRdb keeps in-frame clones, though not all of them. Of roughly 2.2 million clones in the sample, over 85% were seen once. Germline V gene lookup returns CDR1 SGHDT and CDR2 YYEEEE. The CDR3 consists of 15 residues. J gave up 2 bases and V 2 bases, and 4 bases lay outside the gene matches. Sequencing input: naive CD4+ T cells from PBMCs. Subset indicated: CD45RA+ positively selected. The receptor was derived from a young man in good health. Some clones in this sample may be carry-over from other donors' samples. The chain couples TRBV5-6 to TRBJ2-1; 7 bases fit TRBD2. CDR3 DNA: TGTGCCAGCAGCTTTTGGACTAGGGCCTACAATGAGCAGTTCTTC. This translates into CASSFWTRAYNEQFF. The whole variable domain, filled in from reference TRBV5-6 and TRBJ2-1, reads DAGVTQSPTHLIKTRGQQVTLRCSPKSGHDTVSWYQQALGQGPQFIFQYYEEEERQRGNFPDRFSGHQFPNYSSELNVNALLLGDSALYLCASSFWTRAYNEQFFGPGTRLTVL.